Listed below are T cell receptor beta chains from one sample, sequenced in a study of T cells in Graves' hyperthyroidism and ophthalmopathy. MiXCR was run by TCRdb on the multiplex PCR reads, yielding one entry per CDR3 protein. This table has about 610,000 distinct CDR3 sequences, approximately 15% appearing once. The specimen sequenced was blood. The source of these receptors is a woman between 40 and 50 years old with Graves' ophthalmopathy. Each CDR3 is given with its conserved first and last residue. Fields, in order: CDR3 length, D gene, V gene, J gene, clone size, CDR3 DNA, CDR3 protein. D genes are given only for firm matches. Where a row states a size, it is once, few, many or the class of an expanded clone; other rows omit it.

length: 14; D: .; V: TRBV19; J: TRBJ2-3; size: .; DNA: TGTGCCAGTAGTATGACGCGGGGTACAGATACGCAGTATTTT; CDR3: CASSMTRGTDTQYF
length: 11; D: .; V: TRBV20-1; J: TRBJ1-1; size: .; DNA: TGCAGTGCTAACACGGCGGGGAAGACTTTCTTT; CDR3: CSANTAGKTFF
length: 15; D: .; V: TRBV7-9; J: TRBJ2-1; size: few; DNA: TGTGCCAGCAGCTTCGATGCGGGCTCCTTCAATGAGCAGTTCTTC; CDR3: CASSFDAGSFNEQFF
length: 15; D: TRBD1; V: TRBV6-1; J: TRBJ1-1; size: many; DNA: TGTGCCAGCAGCAACAAACAGGGGGCGAACACTGAAGCTTTCTTT; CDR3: CASSNKQGANTEAFF
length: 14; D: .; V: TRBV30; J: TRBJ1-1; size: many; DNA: TGTGCCTGGAGTGTGGGTCTACTGGGCACTGAAGCTTTCTTT; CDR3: CAWSVGLLGTEAFF
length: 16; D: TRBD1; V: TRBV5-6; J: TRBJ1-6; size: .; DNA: TGTGCCAGCAGCTTGGCCAGTGGGACAGGGGATTCACCCCTCCACTTT; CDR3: CASSLASGTGDSPLHF
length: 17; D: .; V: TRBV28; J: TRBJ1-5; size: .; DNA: TGTGCCAGCAGTGCCGGTGGAGGGGGGCATAGCAATCAGCCCCAGCATTTT; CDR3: CASSAGGGGHSNQPQHF
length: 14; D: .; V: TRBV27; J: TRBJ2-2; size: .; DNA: TGTGCCAGCGGAGTCTCTTGGAACACCGGGGAGCTGTTTTTT; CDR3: CASGVSWNTGELFF
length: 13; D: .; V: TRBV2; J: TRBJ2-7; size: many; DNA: TGTGCCAGCACCGCTCTACACAGAGGCGAGCAGTACTTC; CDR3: CASTALHRGEQYF
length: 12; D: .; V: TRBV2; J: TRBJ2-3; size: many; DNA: TGTGCCATACCCGGGGTGGGAGATACGCAGTATTTT; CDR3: CAIPGVGDTQYF